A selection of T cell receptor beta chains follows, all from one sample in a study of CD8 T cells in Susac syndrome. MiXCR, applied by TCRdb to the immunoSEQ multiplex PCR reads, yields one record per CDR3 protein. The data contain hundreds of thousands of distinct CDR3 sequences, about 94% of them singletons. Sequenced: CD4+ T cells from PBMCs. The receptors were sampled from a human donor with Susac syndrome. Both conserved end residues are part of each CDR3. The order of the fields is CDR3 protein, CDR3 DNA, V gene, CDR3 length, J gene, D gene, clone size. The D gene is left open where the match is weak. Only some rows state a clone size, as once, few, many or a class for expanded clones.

CASSPRAGNQPQHF TGTGCCAGCAGCCCACGAGCGGGCAATCAGCCCCAGCATTTT TRBV6-6 14 TRBJ1-5 . once
CSALQGSLSNQPQHF TGCAGTGCCCTACAGGGGAGCCTAAGCAATCAGCCCCAGCATTTT TRBV20-1 15 TRBJ1-5 TRBD1 once
CASLLAGNEQFF TGTGCCAGCCTACTAGCCGGCAATGAGCAGTTCTTC TRBV12-3/TRBV12-4 12 TRBJ2-1 . .
CSAEPGHVSEAFF TGCAGTGCTGAGCCGGGACATGTTAGTGAAGCTTTCTTT TRBV20-1 13 TRBJ1-1 . .
CAWSGEGNSPLHF TGTGCCTGGAGTGGGGAGGGTAATTCACCCCTCCACTTT TRBV30 13 TRBJ1-6 . .
CASSPEGGAAGRTQYF TGTGCCAGCAGCCCCGAAGGGGGTGCGGCAGGACGTACCCAGTACTTC TRBV7-2 16 TRBJ2-5 . .
CSTGTVQETQYF TGCAGCACCGGGACAGTCCAAGAGACCCAGTACTTC TRBV29-1 12 TRBJ2-5 TRBD1 once
CASYGTGNSPLHF TGTGCCAGCTATGGGACGGGAAATTCACCCCTCCACTTT TRBV6-5 13 TRBJ1-6 . .
CASFDRAGAVGGYTF TGTGCCAGCTTCGACAGGGCAGGGGCGGTCGGCGGCTACACCTTC TRBV28 15 TRBJ1-2 TRBD1 .
CASRLDGNTEAFF TGTGCCAGCAGGCTCGACGGGAACACTGAAGCTTTCTTT TRBV2 13 TRBJ1-1 . .
CAASGGAGGTDTQYF TGTGCCGCAAGCGGGGGGGCAGGAGGCACAGATACGCAGTATTTT TRBV24-1 15 TRBJ2-3 TRBD2 .
CASSIGGQNSYEQYF TGCGCCAGCAGCATCGGGGGACAGAACTCCTACGAGCAGTACTTC TRBV5-1 15 TRBJ2-7 . .
CASTLFTGTAFQETQYF TGTGCCAGCACCCTCTTTACCGGGACAGCCTTCCAAGAGACCCAGTACTTC TRBV6-1 17 TRBJ2-5 TRBD1 .
CASSLGHSYEQYF TGTGCCAGCAGCCTGGGACACTCCTACGAGCAGTACTTC TRBV7-2 13 TRBJ2-7 . .
CSASLASGIHNEQFF TGCAGTGCTAGTCTGGCTAGCGGAATTCACAATGAGCAGTTCTTC TRBV20-1 15 TRBJ2-1 TRBD2 .
CASSQAGSGSYEQYF TGTGCCAGCAGCCAGGCCGGGTCCGGCTCCTACGAGCAGTACTTC TRBV4-2 15 TRBJ2-7 . .
CASSPGQGSSPPLF TGTGCCAGCAGCCCAGGACAGGGTTCCTCACCCCCTCTTTTT TRBV5-4 14 TRBJ1-4 TRBD1 .
CASSGGTQETQYF TGTGCCAGCAGTGGCGGGACCCAAGAGACCCAGTACTTC TRBV28 13 TRBJ2-5 . .
CASSIGSDVLHF TGTGCCAGCAGCATTGGATCGGATGTACTACATTTC TRBV7-9 12 TRBJ1-2 . .
CASSLHGDTEAFF TGTGCCAGCAGTTTGCATGGGGACACTGAAGCTTTCTTT TRBV12-3/TRBV12-4 13 TRBJ1-1 . few
CASSGRNTEAFF TGTGCCAGTTCAGGGAGGAACACTGAAGCTTTCTTT TRBV19 12 TRBJ1-1 . few
CAISETGYNEQFF TGTGCCATCAGTGAGACAGGATACAATGAGCAGTTCTTC TRBV10-3 13 TRBJ2-1 . .
CASSTGGYEQYF TGCGCCAGCAGCACAGGGGGCTACGAGCAGTACTTC TRBV5-1 12 TRBJ2-7 TRBD1 .
CASRESGLSLGGKLFF TGTGCCAGCCGCGAATCGGGACTCTCTCTCGGGGGAAAACTGTTTTTT TRBV27 16 TRBJ1-4 . once
CSSSGGFYEQYF TGCAGTTCTAGCGGGGGCTTCTACGAGCAGTACTTC TRBV20-1 12 TRBJ2-7 TRBD2 .
CAISPNAGQGNTEAFF TGTGCCATCAGCCCCAACGCAGGGCAGGGGAACACTGAAGCTTTCTTT TRBV10-3 16 TRBJ1-1 . .
CASSIGRSDQPQHF TGTGCCAGTAGTATCGGCAGGTCGGATCAGCCCCAGCATTTT TRBV19 14 TRBJ1-5 . .